This T cell receptor beta chain emerged from a study of cytomegalovirus exposure and HLA in healthy donors. Notes on this clone: Its antigen remains unidentified.

Germline V gene sequence: CDR1 SGHVS, CDR2 FQNEAQ. V was cut by 5 bases and J by 3 bases, with 11 bases left in between. This CDR3 spans 13 amino acids. The PCR ran on 60 Vbeta and 13 Jbeta primers. Generated by immunoSEQ multiplex PCR, the TCRdb table keeps only in-frame clones and is missing some. This sample yields roughly 120,000 clones, of which 60% to 85% are seen a single time; over 1% belongs to the top ten. The study, taken as a whole, reports: In a later analysis, productive TCRs from donors in an Asian-associated ancestry cluster reportedly carried fewer N-insertions than the cohort mean.

The chain is built from TRBV7-8 and TRBJ2-7; no clear D. The sequencing sample was made of PBMCs. The TCR originated in a human donor in good health. The CDR3 nucleotides are TGTGCCAGCAGCCAGACTGGAGACTACGAGCAGTACTTC. Amino acids: CASSQTGDYEQYF.